These 21 T cell receptor beta chains came from one sample sequenced in a study of cytomegalovirus exposure and HLA in healthy donors. Amplification used 60 Vbeta primers and 13 Jbeta primers. Generated by immunoSEQ multiplex PCR, the TCRdb table keeps only in-frame clones and is missing some. The data hold 55,000 to 80,000 clones, with approximately 74% observed a single time. The material sequenced was PBMCs. The receptor set was obtained from a young woman in good health and CMV-seropositive.

This chain joins TRBV6-5 and TRBJ1-1, with a tentative D call TRBD1 (5 bases). Trimming stripped 6 bases from V and 9 bases from J, with 20 bases between. The CDR3 is 14 residues long. The germline V gene encodes CDR1 MNHEY and CDR2 SVGAGI. CDR3 in DNA: TGTGCCAGCAGCCCAGGGTCTCCAGCAGGGCAAGCTTTCTTT. This gives the protein CASSPGSPAGQAFF.

This clone has more than one count but fewer than ten. The chain recombines TRBV29-1 with TRBJ2-2; weak D call: TRBD1 (6 bases). CDR3 size: 12 residues. With 2 bases removed from V and 7 bases from J, the gap between germline ends came to 8 bases. Germline lookup yields CDR1 SQVTM and CDR2 ANQGSEA. CDR3 in amino acids: CSVERGYGELFF. CDR3 DNA sequence: TGCAGCGTTGAAAGGGGGTACGGGGAGCTGTTTTTT.

The chain uses TRBV19 and TRBJ2-5, with D unresolved. Germline assignment: CDR1 LNHDA and CDR2 SQIVND (reference sequence). This CDR3 has 13 amino acids. V lost 5 bases, J lost 5 bases, and 12 bases lay in between. CDR3 sequence reads: CASSYRPGETQYF. The DNA for the CDR3 is TGTGCCAGTAGTTATAGGCCCGGGGAGACCCAGTACTTC.

This clone was recorded a few times. This rearrangement joins TRBV4-1 to TRBJ2-1; a possible D gene is TRBD2 (6 bases). Germline CDR1 MGHRA, CDR2 YSYEKL. The CDR3 is 14 amino acids. The V end lost 4 bases, the J end lost 9 bases, and 16 bases lay between the germline ends. CDR3 sequence: CASSLPGAVGEQFF. Here the CDR3 DNA reads TGCGCCAGCAGCCTCCCGGGAGCGGTCGGTGAGCAGTTCTTC.

The J gene is TRBJ2-1, the V gene TRBV19; TRBD2 aligns across 7 bases. This CDR3 is built from 14 residues. Losses at the gene ends were 5 bases for V and 10 bases for J; bases not matched to a gene: 11. Germline lookup yields CDR1 LNHDA and CDR2 SQIVND (reference sequence). For the CDR3, the DNA is TGTGCCAGTAGTCTAGGGGCGGGAGTGGGAGAGCAGTTCTTC. This codes for CASSLGAGVGEQFF.

This clone was seen just once. The chain is built from TRBV6-1 and TRBJ2-5; D is possibly TRBD1 (6 bases). This CDR3 has 15 amino acids. Trimming shortened V by 4 bases and J by 2 bases, and 14 bases separated the two germline ends. Germline CDR1 and CDR2: MNHNS and SASEGT. Here the CDR3 DNA reads TGTGCCAGCAGTGCCCTACAGGGCGGGCAAGAGACCCAGTACTTC. Translation gives CASSALQGGQETQYF.

V and J are TRBV29-1 and TRBJ2-1; maybe TRBD1 (5 bases). Trimming shortened V by 5 bases and J by 9 bases, and 14 bases separated the two germline ends. The CDR3 totals 12 residues. Germline loops: CDR1 SQVTM, CDR2 ANQGSEA. This CDR3 reads CSVKTGTGEQFF. The CDR3 bases are TGCAGCGTTAAAACAGGAACCGGTGAGCAGTTCTTC.

V gene TRBV7-2 combines with J gene TRBJ2-1, with D perhaps matching TRBD1 (6 bases). Trimming stripped 8 bases from V and 5 bases from J, with 13 bases between. The V gene's germline CDR1 is SGHTA and CDR2 FQGNSA. This CDR3 contains 13 residues. DNA for the CDR3: TGTGCCAGCCGGCAGGGGCCAAACAATGAGCAGTTCTTC. It specifies CASRQGPNNEQFF.

The chain carries TRBV4-3 and TRBJ1-2, with 7 bases fitting TRBD1. This CDR3 comprises 15 residues. Germline-derived CDR1 and CDR2 are LGHNA and YSLEER. With V trimmed by 0 bases and J by 8 bases, 9 bases remained unmatched. CDR3 in amino acids: CASSQDDRETRGYTF. The CDR3 DNA sequence: TGCGCCAGCAGCCAAGATGACAGGGAGACGAGGGGCTACACCTTC.

The J gene is TRBJ2-3, the V gene TRBV29-1; D possibly corresponds to TRBD1 (6 bases). This CDR3 has 15 amino acids. Trimming took off 0 bases at V and 2 bases at J, with 12 bases between the two ends. CDR1 is SQVTM and CDR2 is ANQGSEA in the germline V gene. The CDR3 coding sequence is TGCAGCGTTGAAGATACACAGGGATACACAGATACGCAGTATTTT. This sequence encodes CSVEDTQGYTDTQYF.

CDR3 coding DNA: TGTGCCAGCAGCGTACAGGGTAACGACTATGGCTACACCTTC. As protein: CASSVQGNDYGYTF. The chain employs TRBV7-8 and TRBJ1-2; perhaps TRBD1 as D (6 bases). CDR1 is SGHVS and CDR2 is FQNEAQ in the germline V gene. V was shortened by 5 bases and J by 3 bases, with 13 bases between the two germline ends. CDR3 length: 14 residues.

This clone was detected a few times. The chain has TRBV11-2 and TRBJ2-6; D remains unclear. Trimming pared 6 bases from V and 3 bases from J, leaving 18 bases between. The germline V gene has CDR1 SGHAT and CDR2 FQNNGV. This CDR3 is built from 17 residues. The CDR3 coding sequence is TGTGCCAGCAGGGATTTAGCTCCCTCTTTTGGGGCCAACGTCCTGACTTTC. This gives the protein CASRDLAPSFGANVLTF.

This clone was found a few times. This chain links TRBV4-1 with TRBJ2-7; D may be TRBD1 (5 bases). Trimming took off 0 bases at V and 6 bases at J, with 18 bases between the two ends. The CDR3 has 16 amino acids. Germline CDR1 reads MGHRA; CDR2 reads YSYEKL. CDR3: CASSQDMGQTPAEQYF. In DNA form, the CDR3 reads TGCGCCAGCAGCCAAGATATGGGGCAGACCCCCGCCGAGCAGTACTTC.

CDR3 residues: CASSSRGSPQHF. CDR3 nucleotide sequence: TGTGCCAGCAGCTCTAGGGGATCTCCCCAGCATTTT. The J gene is TRBJ1-5, the V gene TRBV7-6; possibly TRBD1 for D (5 bases). The CDR3 has 12 residues. Germline CDR1 is SGHVS and CDR2 is FNYEAQ. V shed 4 bases and J shed 10 bases, with 11 bases lying between them.

This rearrangement joins TRBV5-1 to TRBJ1-4; unclear D gene. Germline assignment: CDR1 SGHRS and CDR2 YFSETQ. Between the trimmed V and J ends, which lost 2 bases and 8 bases, there was a span of 10 bases. CDR3 size: 13 residues. DNA for the CDR3: TGCGCCAGCAGCTTCGGGGTAGGAGAAAAACTGTTTTTT. It translates to CASSFGVGEKLFF.

The chain uses TRBV20-1 and TRBJ1-2; D might be TRBD1 (5 bases). The V gene's germline CDR1 is DFQATT and CDR2 SNEGSKA (reference sequence). V lost 5 bases and J lost 6, with 10 bases in between. The length of the CDR3 is 11 residues. The CDR3 is CSARGEDGYTF. DNA for the CDR3: TGCAGTGCTCGGGGGGAGGATGGCTACACCTTC.

V is TRBV7-9 and J is TRBJ1-1, with D unresolved. Trimming pared 5 bases from V and 1 base from J, leaving 2 bases between. The CDR3 consists of 11 residues. CDR1 and CDR2 (germline): SEHNR, FQNEAQ (reference sequence). The CDR3 sequence: CASSQNTEAFF. Here the CDR3 DNA reads TGTGCCAGCAGCCAGAACACTGAAGCTTTCTTT.

In DNA form, the CDR3 reads TGTGCCAGCAGCCATGCCGGGACTAGCGGGCTTAGGGCCTACGAGCAGTACTTC. Translation gives CASSHAGTSGLRAYEQYF. V and J are TRBV4-2 and TRBJ2-7; 12 bases align to TRBD2. V shed 3 bases and J 2 bases; nucleotides not matched to a gene: 11. Germline V CDR1 and CDR2: LGHNA, YNFKEQ. The CDR3 sequence is 18 residues long.

This rearrangement joins TRBV4-3 to TRBJ2-7; the match to TRBD2 covers 7 bases. J lost 3 bases, V lost 4 bases, and 21 bases had no gene match. CDR1 LGHNA and CDR2 YSLEER come from the germline V gene. This CDR3 contains 19 residues. CDR3 sequence: CASSPGIRWRERTSYEQYF. CDR3 in DNA: TGCGCCAGCAGCCCAGGGATACGTTGGCGGGAGAGAACTAGCTACGAGCAGTACTTC.

This chain connects TRBV10-1 to TRBJ1-1, with D perhaps TRBD1 (5 bases). Germline CDR1 WNHNN, CDR2 SYGVQD (reference sequence). Trimming took off 2 bases at V and 7 bases at J, with 8 bases between the two ends. This CDR3 comprises 12 residues. The DNA of the CDR3 is TGCGCCAGCAGTGAGCCAGGGCATGAAGCTTTCTTT. As protein: CASSEPGHEAFF.

This chain links TRBV30 with TRBJ1-4; weak D call: TRBD1 (5 bases). This CDR3 region has 13 residues. Germline CDR1 GTSNPN, CDR2 SVGIG (reference sequence). The V and J ends lost 4 bases and 1 base respectively, with 7 bases between them. The CDR3 DNA reads as TGTGCCTGGAACAGGAGAACTAATGAAAAACTGTTTTTT. As protein: CAWNRRTNEKLFF.